This T cell receptor (beta chain) was identified during a study of T cell responses to AZD1222 COVID-19 vaccine. Findings of the study overall: Clonal diversity may have been underestimated, and the donors were mostly white British, with more females than males.

The repertoire was sequenced with immunoSEQ multiplex PCR; TCRdb's copy has only in-frame clones and lacks some. This table holds 130,000 to 150,000 clones, around 91% found once. A remark on this clone: Antigen specificity is unknown.

Specimen: peripheral blood, collected on day 0 of AZD1222 vaccination. This clonotype was obtained from an adult in good health.

CDR3 residues: CASSQDGRETQYF. For the CDR3, the DNA is TGCGCCAGCAGCCAAGACGGAAGGGAGACCCAGTACTTC. The gene calls are TRBV4-3 and TRBJ2-5, with no clear D. Trimming removed 0 bases from V and 5 bases from J, with 7 bases in between. CDR3 length equals 13 residues. CDR1 is LGHNA and CDR2 is YSLEER in the germline V gene.